This TCR beta chain was recorded in a study of T cell repertoires in cytomegalovirus infection. The wider study: Public signatures in TCR beta pointed to CMV infection and matching HLA type.

V was shortened by 0 bases and J by 7 bases, with 17 bases between the two germline ends. Looked up from germline, CDR1 is SGDLS and CDR2 is YYNGEE. This CDR3 comprises 15 residues. This clonotype appeared a few times. Its target is not known. MiXCR, run by TCRdb on the reads, gives a single entry per CDR3 protein. The table has some 180,000 distinct CDR3 sequences, 17% seen once. Findings and limits, study-wide: Ex vivo, HLA-C-restricted CMV-specific TCR beta clonotypes prevailed over the rest of the response. Identification of carriers of CMV plus the relevant HLA was performed using cumulative public TCR beta family frequency.

The chain is built from TRBV9 and TRBJ2-7, with D possibly being TRBD1 (5 bases). Sequencing input: CD8+ T cells from PBMCs. This clonotype was obtained from a human donor in good health (CMV status not recorded). Some clones in this sample may be carry-over from other donors' samples. CDR3 sequence reads: CASSVGQGFYWEQYF. Here the CDR3 DNA reads TGTGCCAGCAGCGTAGGGCAGGGCTTTTACTGGGAGCAGTACTTC.